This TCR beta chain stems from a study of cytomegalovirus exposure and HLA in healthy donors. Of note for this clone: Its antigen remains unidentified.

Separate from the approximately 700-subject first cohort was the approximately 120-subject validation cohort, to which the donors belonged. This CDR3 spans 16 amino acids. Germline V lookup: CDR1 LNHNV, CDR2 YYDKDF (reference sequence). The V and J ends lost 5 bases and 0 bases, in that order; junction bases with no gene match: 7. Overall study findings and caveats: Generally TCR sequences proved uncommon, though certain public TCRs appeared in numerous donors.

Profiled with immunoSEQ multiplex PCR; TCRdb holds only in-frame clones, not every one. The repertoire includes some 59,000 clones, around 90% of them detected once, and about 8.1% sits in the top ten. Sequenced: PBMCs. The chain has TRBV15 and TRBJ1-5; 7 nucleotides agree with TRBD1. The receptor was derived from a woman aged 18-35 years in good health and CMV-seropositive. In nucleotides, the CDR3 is TGTGCCACCAGCCTGACAGGGCGAGCTAGCAATCAGCCCCAGCATTTT. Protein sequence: CATSLTGRASNQPQHF.